Described below is a single T cell receptor (beta chain) sequence and its context. Its specificity is not known. This specimen comes from a study of T cells in Graves' hyperthyroidism and ophthalmopathy. Study background: Any treatment followed the collection of peripheral blood at initial diagnosis. Findings of the study overall: Model-based prediction identified ophthalmopathy a median about 6.8 months prior to its onset.

RNA transcripts gave rise to amplified TCR beta CDR3 regions. A first-round RT-PCR of the TCR CDR3 used the HTBI primer set. One entry per CDR3 protein, called by TCRdb with MiXCR from the multiplex PCR reads. The sample includes under 200,000 distinct CDR3 sequences, around 8.9% seen only once; the top ten take roughly a fifth. The CDR3 loop spans 12 amino acids. V lost 7 bases, J lost 4 bases, and 8 bases lay in between. The germline gives CDR1 LNHDA, CDR2 SQIVND (reference sequence). The hyperthyroidism patients had all been newly diagnosed, and their disease duration was under 2 months. Their ages ranged from 18 to 65 years.

Sample: blood. The source of this sequence is a woman aged 18-30 years with Graves' hyperthyroidism that later progressed to Graves' ophthalmopathy. V and J are TRBV19 and TRBJ1-5; possible D gene TRBD1, 5 bases. CDR3 DNA sequence: TGTGCCAGTAACGCAGGGAATCAGCCCCAGCATTTT. Its protein is CASNAGNQPQHF.